This entry lists 5 T cell receptor beta chains sequenced from one sample in a study of spatial heterogeneity in lung cancer. Time point meaning: sample taken at primary tumor resection. TCRdb re-called the 5' RACE reads through MiXCR, storing one row per CDR3 protein. The sample shows roughly 7,000 distinct CDR3 sequences, 6.5% to 8.5% of them seen only once. This specimen consisted of PBMCs, obtained at surgery. The receptor source for this set is a male donor with early-stage non-small cell lung cancer.

The V gene is TRBV6-6, the J gene TRBJ2-7, with 14 bases identical to TRBD2. The V gene's germline CDR1 is MNHNY and CDR2 SVGAGI (reference sequence). This CDR3 has 15 residues. Losses at the gene ends were 6 bases for V and 3 bases for J; bases not matched to a gene: 4. CDR3 protein: CASRAGTSGSYEQYF. The CDR3 DNA sequence: TGTGCCAGCAGAGCCGGGACTAGCGGGAGCTACGAGCAGTACTTC.

Many counts were recorded for this clonotype. This chain uses TRBV20-1 with TRBJ1-5, with 7 nucleotides matching TRBD1. V gave up 6 bases and J gave up 5 bases; unmatched junction bases: 22. Germline V lookup: CDR1 DFQATT, CDR2 SNEGSKA (reference sequence). The CDR3 is 18 amino acids. The CDR3 spells CSAERPQGGTSGDQPQHF. Written as DNA, the CDR3 is TGCAGTGCCGAGAGACCGCAGGGGGGGACCAGTGGGGATCAGCCCCAGCATTTT.

In this sample, this clonotype turned up many times. This chain uses TRBV28 with TRBJ2-1, with 10 bases matching TRBD1. Trimming removed 5 bases from V and 3 bases from J; junction bases left unmatched: 4. CDR1 is MDHEN, CDR2 SYDVKM, per germline. The CDR3 runs 15 residues. DNA of the CDR3: TGTGCCAGCAGTGGGACAGGGGTTATCTACAATGAGCAGTTCTTC. Protein sequence: CASSGTGVIYNEQFF.

Ten or more counts support this clonotype. The gene calls are TRBV28 and TRBJ2-3; D uncertain. Germline-derived CDR1 and CDR2 are MDHEN and SYDVKM. The CDR3 extends over 15 amino acids. The V end was cut by 4 bases, the J end by 6 bases, with 17 bases between. The CDR3 here is CASSSPPVVPDTQYF. CDR3 nucleotide sequence: TGTGCCAGCAGTTCACCCCCAGTGGTTCCTGATACGCAGTATTTT.

This clonotype was counted many times. The gene calls are TRBV10-3 and TRBJ2-3; the D gene is possibly TRBD2 (6 bases). Deletions cut 6 bases from V and 0 bases from J, with 13 bases between. In germline, CDR1 is ENHRY, CDR2 SYGVKD. There are 15 residues in the CDR3. CDR3 DNA: TGTGCCATCAGAATAGCGGATACTAGCACAGATACGCAGTATTTT. It yields the protein CAIRIADTSTDTQYF.